Following are 8 T cell receptor beta chains from one sample sequenced in a study of shared clonotypes between healthy human individuals. Some clones are missing from TCRdb's copy, which holds only in-frame ones; the method was immunoSEQ multiplex PCR. The sample holds 2 million or so clones, approximately 94% seen once. Terminally differentiated effector memory CD45RA+ cells were excluded from the naive CD8 cells, which were CD45RO-negative and positively selected for CCR7. The sequenced sample consisted of naive CD8+ T cells sorted from blood. Receptors originate from a young man in good health.

This clone was found a few times. This chain connects TRBV6-1 to TRBJ2-7, with 10 nucleotides matching TRBD1. V was clipped by 1 base and J by 7 bases; unmatched bases: 7. Germline CDR1 is MNHNS and CDR2 is SASEGT. The CDR3 totals 15 residues. The CDR3: CASSEDTGTGEEQYF. The DNA for the CDR3 is TGTGCCAGCAGTGAAGATACCGGGACAGGGGAGGAGCAGTACTTC.

V gene TRBV6-5 combines with J gene TRBJ2-1; no firm D call. Germline CDR1 MNHEY, CDR2 SVGAGI. Trimming pared 2 bases from V and 4 bases from J, leaving 9 bases between. The CDR3 is 14 residues long. The CDR3 DNA is TGTGCCAGCAGTTACAAGGCGGTTTACAATGAGCAGTTCTTC. Translating gives CASSYKAVYNEQFF.

This sequence joins TRBV29-1 and TRBJ2-7; the match to TRBD1 covers 7 bases. J gave up 0 bases and V 2 bases, and 4 bases lay outside the gene matches. CDR1 is SQVTM, CDR2 ANQGSEA, per germline. This CDR3 is 14 amino acids long. Here the CDR3 DNA reads TGCAGCGTTGAAAGTCGACAGGGCTCCTACGAGCAGTACTTC. Protein: CSVESRQGSYEQYF.

The J gene is TRBJ2-5, the V gene TRBV15, with 7 bases lining up with TRBD1. This CDR3 is built from 15 residues. Germline CDR1 is LNHNV and CDR2 is YYDKDF (reference sequence). V dropped 3 bases and J dropped 2; count of bases not matched to a gene: 6. The CDR3 sequence: CATSSGTAEQETQYF. In nucleotides, the CDR3 is TGTGCCACCAGCAGCGGGACAGCCGAGCAAGAGACCCAGTACTTC. Filled out from reference TRBV15 and TRBJ2-5, the complete variable domain reads DAMVIQNPRYQVTQFGKPVTLSCSQTLNHNVMYWYQQKSSQAPKLLFHYYDKDFNNEADTPDNFQSRRPNTSFCFLDIRSPGLGDTAMYLCATSSGTAEQETQYFGPGTRLLVL.

For this clone: Distinct nucleotide sequences in the sample also encode this CDR3. J is TRBJ2-1 and V is TRBV18; D is perhaps TRBD1 (7 bases). Germline V gives CDR1 KGHSH, CDR2 LQKENI. CDR3 size: 15 residues. V gave up 5 bases and J gave up 1 base, with 12 bases separating them. The CDR3 nucleotides are TGTGCCAGCTCATTATCAGGGGGGTCCTACAATGAGCAGTTCTTC. Translated: CASSLSGGSYNEQFF. Based on the CDR3 plus reference TRBV18 and TRBJ2-1, the full variable domain is NAGVMQNPRHLVRRRGQEARLRCSPMKGHSHVYWYRQLPEEGLKFMVYLQKENIIDESGMPKERFSAEFPKEGPSILRIQQVVRGDSAAYFCASSLSGGSYNEQFFGPGTRLTVL.

The chain links TRBV7-6 to TRBJ2-2; D not resolved. CDR3 length equals 17 residues. The V gene's germline CDR1 is SGHVS and CDR2 FNYEAQ. Deletions cut 7 bases from V and 2 bases from J, with 20 bases between. CDR3 protein: CASTPVVLGINTGELFF. The DNA of the CDR3 is TGTGCCAGCACCCCGGTCGTGCTAGGGATAAACACCGGGGAGCTGTTTTTT.

The chain employs TRBV6-1 and TRBJ1-1; no clear D. The CDR3 sequence is 15 residues long. Looked up from germline, CDR1 is MNHNS and CDR2 is SASEGT. The V and J ends lost 8 bases and 4 bases respectively, with 20 bases between them. The CDR3 nucleotides read TGTGCCAGCGAAGGGTGGACGACTTTTGGCACTGAAGCTTTCTTT. Encoded protein: CASEGWTTFGTEAFF.

The gene calls are TRBV2 and TRBJ1-1; D is undetermined. This CDR3 spans 14 amino acids. With 2 bases removed from V and 6 bases from J, the gap between germline ends came to 13 bases. The germline V gene encodes CDR1 SNHLY and CDR2 FYNNEI. The CDR3 is CASSETAASSEAFF. In DNA form, the CDR3 reads TGTGCCAGCAGTGAAACGGCAGCCAGCTCTGAAGCTTTCTTT.